What follows describes a single TCR beta chain. Its binding antigen is unknown. Base-call qualities are not available, and no considerably larger clone is one nucleotide away. The sample belongs to a study of blood T cell repertoires in COVID-19 (dated by TCRdb to 2018 to 2021). Study-wide context: Samples covering the acute and convalescent phases of COVID-19 were provided by collaborators in the United States, Italy and Spain. The material from the prospective study consisted of cDNA or gDNA derived from T cells, B-cell-depleted T cells, or PBMCs. The dataset comprised deeply sampled blood TCRbeta repertoires from subjects exposed to, actively infected with, or recovered from COVID-19. The repertoires were released in a freely available public database intended as a resource for research on the immune response to SARS-CoV-2. Samples were obtained from the ongoing ImmuneRACE study (first 160 participants) and from 1,254 subjects provided by 6 global collaborators. A de-identified subject ID, COVID-19 status, age in years and sex were almost always included in the sample metadata. Where HLA class I and class II types were available, the types were taken from metadata supplied by the sample provider, not from assay-based typing. Study-wide findings and limitations: Clinical and demographic metadata were provided uncurated, with the amount varying by source and participant.

Each collaborating institution followed its own protocols to collect whole blood in K2EDTA tubes. For TCRbeta analysis, collaborators shipped samples in one of three forms: frozen whole blood, isolated PBMCs, or DNA extracted from either of those sample types. TCRbeta CDR3 regions were amplified from genomic DNA using the immunoSEQ Assay, a bias-controlled multiplex PCR. In the original analysis: Nucleated cell counts per sample were estimated from amplification of reference gene primers within the assay. To quantify the absolute abundance of each unique TCRbeta CDR3 rearrangement, sequence reads were collapsed and filtered. For each sample, productive Simpson clonality was calculated by taking the square root of Simpson's diversity index across productive rearrangements. TCRdb carries this immuneACCESS record with in-frame sequences only. Its versions omit some clonotypes, under half of them owing to an unresolved V gene in the studies checked, with the rest unexplained. V and J calls plus clone size are reproduced from that table; the DNA served to infer D and trimming. The sample table contains under 200,000 clones; only one count was recorded for approximately 86% of them. The ten largest clones take up roughly 7.8% of the sample.

Sequencing input: peripheral blood. The source is a man aged 60 to 69 with acute or convalescent COVID-19.

In nucleotides, the sequence is TGTGCCAGCAGCAAACCCCGAGGACAGGGTCTCGACACCGGGGAGCTGTTTTTT. Its protein reads: CASSKPRGQGLDTGELFF. This receptor chain uses TRBV7-9 and TRBJ2-2; TRBD1 matches 8 bases in the middle. The CDR3 holds 18 amino acids from the cysteine to the phenylalanine. Kept here is only the CDR3 DNA, which spans 54 bases and is read in frame from base 1. V has 5 bases trimmed and J has 3 bases trimmed; junction bases matching no gene number 14. The germline V gene (reference sequence) sets CDR1 to SEHNR and CDR2 to FQNEAQ.